The rows below give T cell receptor beta chains drawn from one sample of a study of cytomegalovirus exposure and HLA in healthy donors. Some clones are missing from TCRdb's copy, which holds only in-frame ones; the method was immunoSEQ multiplex PCR. The sample comprises 150,000 to 200,000 clones, about 80% of which are singletons, and around 2.1% rests with the top ten. The sequencing input was PBMCs. The receptors were sampled from a woman younger than 30 in good health and CMV-seropositive. Each CDR3 is given with its conserved first and last residue. Each record gives: V gene, D gene, clone size, J gene, CDR3 protein, CDR3 DNA. A D gene is named only where the DNA matches it firmly. Not every row has a clone size; where given, it reads once, few, many or a size class.

>TRBV2|TRBD1|.|TRBJ2-1
CASSEMDRAYNEQFF
TGTGCCAGCAGTGAAATGGACAGGGCCTACAATGAGCAGTTCTTC
>TRBV9|TRBD2|few|TRBJ2-5
CASSEGGLAGVGETQYF
TGTGCCAGCAGCGAGGGGGGGCTAGCGGGGGTAGGGGAGACCCAGTACTTC
>TRBV2|TRBD1|.|TRBJ1-5
CASSQGGQPQHF
TGTGCCAGCAGCCAGGGGGGCCAGCCCCAGCATTTT
>TRBV13|.|.|TRBJ1-3
CASSLRRSSGNTIYF
TGTGCCAGCAGCTTACGTAGGAGCTCTGGAAACACCATATATTTT
>TRBV4-2|.|.|TRBJ2-1
CASSQDIGGLAENEQFF
TGTGCCAGCAGCCAAGATATAGGGGGTCTAGCGGAGAATGAGCAGTTCTTC
>TRBV28|TRBD1|.|TRBJ1-4
CASRTPGQETNEKLFF
TGTGCCAGCAGAACCCCCGGACAGGAGACGAATGAAAAACTGTTTTTT
>TRBV5-4|.|.|TRBJ2-5
CASGGGRETQYF
TGTGCCAGCGGGGGGGGGCGAGAGACCCAGTACTTC
>TRBV6-5|TRBD1|.|TRBJ1-2
CASSWDRSDGYTF
TGTGCCAGCAGTTGGGACAGATCGGATGGCTACACCTTC
>TRBV20-1|.|few|TRBJ1-1
CSAFSPRRAFF
TGCAGTGCGTTCAGCCCCCGGAGGGCTTTCTTT
>TRBV2|.|.|TRBJ2-3
CASTYTDTQYF
TGTGCCAGCACCTACACAGATACGCAGTATTTT
>TRBV28|.|.|TRBJ2-7
CASRSGISQDEQYF
TGTGCCAGCAGATCCGGGATTTCACAAGACGAGCAGTACTTC
>TRBV7-6|.|.|TRBJ2-2
CASSHGGQVLNTGELFF
TGTGCCAGCAGCCACGGGGGGCAGGTCCTAAACACCGGGGAGCTGTTTTTT
>TRBV6-5|TRBD1|.|TRBJ1-2
CASRDRARGYTF
TGTGCCAGCAGAGACAGGGCCCGGGGCTACACCTTC
>TRBV6-1|TRBD1|few|TRBJ1-2
CASSEDRGIYGYTF
TGTGCCAGCAGTGAGGACAGGGGGATTTATGGCTACACCTTC
>TRBV19|TRBD1|.|TRBJ2-1
CASVLQGGNEQFF
TGTGCCAGTGTCTTACAGGGGGGCAATGAGCAGTTCTTC
>TRBV5-4|TRBD2|.|TRBJ2-1
CASSSGTRNEQFF
TGTGCCAGCAGCTCGGGGACTAGGAATGAGCAGTTCTTC
>TRBV5-1|.|.|TRBJ2-2
CASSFDTHTGELFF
TGCGCCAGCAGCTTTGACACCCACACCGGGGAGCTGTTTTTT